This T cell receptor beta chain is from a study of control samples from healthy donors and cancer patients. This CDR3 comprises 14 residues. Looked up from germline, CDR1 is SNHLY and CDR2 is FYNNEI. V lost 8 bases to trimming and J lost 7 bases, with 17 bases between them. The data were produced by immunoSEQ multiplex PCR, yet TCRdb's version contains in-frame clones alone and is incomplete. Of about 410,000 clones in the sample, approximately 92% are singletons; the top ten hold more than 6%. This TCR derives from a man between 40 and 49 years old with head and neck cancer. This chain connects TRBV2 to TRBJ1-4, with D possibly TRBD1 on 5 matching bases. Sequencing was performed on PBMCs. The CDR3 sequence: CASRRGGGIEKLFF. The CDR3 DNA reads TGTGCCAGCCGCCGCGGGGGGGGGATTGAAAAACTGTTTTTT.